Listed here are 9 T cell receptor beta chains from one sample, sequenced in a study of T cell changes during pregnancy in multiple sclerosis. Only in-frame clones appear in the TCRdb table, and some are missing; sequencing was by immunoSEQ multiplex PCR. The sample holds under 40,000 clones; 85% to 90% are singletons and the top ten take around 0.57%. The specimen comprised CD4+ T cells from peripheral blood mononuclear cells, sampled before pregnancy. Receptor source: a female donor with multiple sclerosis, enrolled in a pregnancy study.

The rearrangement links TRBV18 to TRBJ2-7; tentatively, D is TRBD2 (5 bases). The CDR3 extends over 14 amino acids. V was shortened by 4 bases and J by 0 bases, with 10 bases between the two germline ends. The germline V gene encodes CDR1 KGHSH and CDR2 LQKENI. CDR3 loop: CASSLGVSSYEQYF. In DNA, the CDR3 is TGTGCCAGCTCACTCGGGGTCTCCTCCTACGAGCAGTACTTC.

This rearrangement joins TRBV5-1 to TRBJ2-7; maybe TRBD1 (7 bases). Germline V lookup: CDR1 SGHRS, CDR2 YFSETQ. CDR3 length: 16 amino acids. The V and J ends lost 4 bases and 1 base respectively, with 18 bases between them. The CDR3 nucleotides read TGCGCCAGCAGCAAGGGGGGCAGGGGGATGTCCTACGAGCAGTACTTC. Protein: CASSKGGRGMSYEQYF.

The DNA of the CDR3 is TGCGCCAGCAGCTTGGTGGGTACCGGGACTCTCCAAGAGACCCAGTACTTC. Translating it yields CASSLVGTGTLQETQYF. V and J are TRBV5-1 and TRBJ2-5, with a tentative D call TRBD2 (6 bases). This CDR3 has 17 amino acids. The germline V gene has CDR1 SGHRS and CDR2 YFSETQ. The V end lost 0 bases, the J end lost 1 base, and 16 bases lay between the germline ends.

This sequence joins TRBV28 and TRBJ2-7, with 8 bases aligning to TRBD1. Germline CDR1 is MDHEN and CDR2 is SYDVKM. The CDR3 covers 17 residues. The J segment lost 0 bases and the V segment lost 6 bases, leaving 13 bases of the junction unmatched. The CDR3 sequence is CASSPLPGGGTSYEQYF. The CDR3 DNA follows: TGTGCCAGCAGCCCACTCCCAGGGGGCGGGACCTCCTACGAGCAGTACTTC.

This chain connects TRBV10-3 to TRBJ1-6; 8 bases match TRBD1. Germline CDR1 and CDR2: ENHRY and SYGVKD. This CDR3 is 15 amino acids long. With 1 base clipped from V and 6 bases from J, the junction kept 2 bases outside the gene matches. This CDR3 is CAISEFGQGNSPLHF. Written as DNA, the CDR3 is TGTGCCATCAGTGAGTTCGGACAGGGTAATTCACCCCTCCACTTT.

The chain links TRBV5-1 to TRBJ1-2; the D gene is possibly TRBD1 (6 bases). V lost 4 bases and J 8 bases, leaving 15 bases between the germline ends. The CDR3 contains 13 residues. CDR1 and CDR2 (germline): SGHRS, YFSETQ. CDR3: CASSATGPGGYTF. The CDR3 nucleotides are TGCGCCAGCAGCGCGACAGGTCCTGGGGGCTACACCTTC.

DNA of the CDR3: TGCGCCAGCAGCTTCCGGGGGGCGCTTGGAAACACCATATATTTT. It encodes CASSFRGALGNTIYF. The chain has TRBV5-1 and TRBJ1-3, with a possible D match to TRBD1 (6 bases). CDR1 and CDR2 (germline): SGHRS, YFSETQ. V was cut by 2 bases and J by 3 bases, with 12 bases left in between. This CDR3 region has 15 residues.

This clone came up a few times. This chain uses TRBV11-2 with TRBJ1-6; 7 positions match TRBD1. The CDR3 totals 15 residues. The trim removed 5 bases at V and 7 bases at J, leaving 8 bases unmatched. Germline V gene sequence: CDR1 SGHAT, CDR2 FQNNGV. In DNA, the CDR3 is TGTGCCAGCAGCGAGGGGGCAGGGTGGAATTCACCCCTCCACTTT. Translating gives CASSEGAGWNSPLHF.

This rearrangement joins TRBV7-3 to TRBJ1-2; D is possibly TRBD1 (5 bases). CDR1 and CDR2 (germline): SGHTA, FQGTGA. The CDR3 is 17 residues long. The ends were cut back, 2 bases at V and 5 bases at J, with 21 bases in the middle. The chain's CDR3 is CASSLDPDSSRLYGYTF. The CDR3, as DNA: TGTGCCAGCAGCTTAGACCCCGACAGCTCTCGTCTTTATGGCTACACCTTC.